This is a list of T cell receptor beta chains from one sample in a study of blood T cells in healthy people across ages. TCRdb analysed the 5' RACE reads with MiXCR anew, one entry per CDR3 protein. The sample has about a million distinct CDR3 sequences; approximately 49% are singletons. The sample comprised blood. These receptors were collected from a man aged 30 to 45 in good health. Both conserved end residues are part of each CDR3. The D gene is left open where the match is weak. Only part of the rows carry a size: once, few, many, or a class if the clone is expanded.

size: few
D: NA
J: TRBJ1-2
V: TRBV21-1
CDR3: CASSNGRVGYTF
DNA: TGTGCCAGCAGCAATGGCAGGGTTGGCTACACCTTC

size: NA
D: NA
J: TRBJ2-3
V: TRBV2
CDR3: CASSDGQGPDTQYF
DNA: TGTGCCAGCAGTGATGGGCAGGGTCCAGATACGCAGTATTTT

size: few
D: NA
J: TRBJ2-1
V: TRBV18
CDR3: CASSPPGQSSYNEQFF
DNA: TGTGCCAGCTCACCACCGGGGCAGAGCTCCTACAATGAGCAGTTCTTC

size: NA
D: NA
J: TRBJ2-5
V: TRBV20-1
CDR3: CSATPQSSQETQYF
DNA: TGCAGTGCTACGCCCCAGAGCTCCCAAGAGACCCAGTACTTC

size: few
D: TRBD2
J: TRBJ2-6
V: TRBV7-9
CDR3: CASSGLWGGSSGANVLTF
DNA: TGTGCCAGCAGCGGTTTGTGGGGGGGTTCCTCTGGGGCCAACGTCCTGACTTTC

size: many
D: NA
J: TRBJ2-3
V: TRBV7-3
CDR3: CASSLFMSDTQYF
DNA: TGTGCCAGCAGCTTATTTATGTCCGATACGCAGTATTTT

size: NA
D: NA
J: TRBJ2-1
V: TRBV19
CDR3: CASKPDPYNEQFF
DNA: TGTGCCAGTAAACCGGACCCGTACAATGAGCAGTTCTTC

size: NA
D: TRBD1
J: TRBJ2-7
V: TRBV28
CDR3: CASSLVDRSTYEQYF
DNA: TGTGCCAGCAGTTTGGTGGACAGGTCCACCTACGAGCAGTACTTC

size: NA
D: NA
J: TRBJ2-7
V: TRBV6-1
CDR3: CASTWGRYEQYF
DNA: TGTGCCAGCACCTGGGGCAGGTACGAGCAGTACTTC

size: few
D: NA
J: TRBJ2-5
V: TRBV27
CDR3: CASSPQGAETQYF
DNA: TGTGCCAGCAGTCCTCAAGGCGCGGAGACCCAGTACTTC

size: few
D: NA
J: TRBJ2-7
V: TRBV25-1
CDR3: CASSESGTGPYEQYF
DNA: TGTGCCAGCAGTGAATCGGGTACTGGACCATACGAGCAGTACTTC

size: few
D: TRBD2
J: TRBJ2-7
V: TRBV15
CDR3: CATSRGGASGGYEQYF
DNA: TGTGCCACCAGCAGAGGTGGGGCTAGCGGGGGATACGAGCAGTACTTC

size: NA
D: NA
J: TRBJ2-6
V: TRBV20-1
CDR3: CSARLSAGANVLTF
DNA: TGCAGTGCTAGATTATCGGCTGGGGCCAACGTCCTGACTTTC

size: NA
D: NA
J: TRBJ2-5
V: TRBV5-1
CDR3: CASRMGSTQETQYF
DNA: TGCGCCAGCAGGATGGGGTCGACCCAAGAGACCCAGTACTTC

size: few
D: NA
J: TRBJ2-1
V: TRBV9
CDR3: CASSVALRGEQFF
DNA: TGTGCCAGCAGCGTTGCGCTCAGGGGTGAGCAGTTCTTC

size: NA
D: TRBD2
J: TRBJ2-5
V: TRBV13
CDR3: CASSPRLAGGPDEQYF
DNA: TGTGCCAGCAGCCCGAGACTAGCGGGGGGGCCGGATGAGCAGTACTTC

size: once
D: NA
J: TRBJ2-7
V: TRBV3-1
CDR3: CASSQIIAGRTYEQYF
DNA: TGTGCCAGCAGCCAAATAATCGCGGGGAGAACCTACGAGCAGTACTTC

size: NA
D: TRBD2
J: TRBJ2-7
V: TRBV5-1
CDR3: CASSLAPSGYYEQYF
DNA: TGCGCCAGCAGCTTGGCCCCTAGCGGGTACTACGAGCAGTACTTC

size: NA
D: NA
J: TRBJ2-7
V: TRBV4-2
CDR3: CASSRRQEDEQYF
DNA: TGTGCCAGCAGCCGCAGACAGGAAGACGAGCAGTACTTC

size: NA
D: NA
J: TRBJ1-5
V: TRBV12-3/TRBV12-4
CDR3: CASRFSGANQPQHF
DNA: TGTGCCAGCAGGTTCTCCGGGGCCAATCAGCCCCAGCATTTT

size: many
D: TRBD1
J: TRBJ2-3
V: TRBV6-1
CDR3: CASTGQGHTDTQYF
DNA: TGTGCCAGCACGGGACAGGGGCACACAGATACGCAGTATTTT

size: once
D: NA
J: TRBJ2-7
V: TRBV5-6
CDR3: CASVHVSGEQYF
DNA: TGTGCCAGCGTACATGTTTCGGGCGAGCAGTACTTC

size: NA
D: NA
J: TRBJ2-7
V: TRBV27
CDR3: CASSPMGAGSYEQYF
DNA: TGTGCCAGCAGCCCGATGGGCGCCGGATCCTACGAGCAGTACTTC

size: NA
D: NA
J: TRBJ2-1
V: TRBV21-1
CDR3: CARAGQRAYNEQFF
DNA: TGTGCCAGGGCGGGACAGCGAGCCTACAATGAGCAGTTCTTC

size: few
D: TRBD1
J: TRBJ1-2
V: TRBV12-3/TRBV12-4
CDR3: CASSPDRAGYGYTF
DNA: TGTGCCAGCAGCCCAGACAGGGCTGGCTATGGCTACACCTTC

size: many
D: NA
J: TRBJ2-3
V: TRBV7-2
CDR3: CASSLGGAIDTQYF
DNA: TGTGCCAGCAGCTTAGGGGGGGCAATAGATACGCAGTATTTT

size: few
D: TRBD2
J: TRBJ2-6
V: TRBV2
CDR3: CASTRGEGRRANVLTF
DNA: TGTGCCAGCACCCGGGGGGAGGGACGGAGGGCCAACGTCCTGACTTTC

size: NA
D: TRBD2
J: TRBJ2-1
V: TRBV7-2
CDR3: CASSPNHGGGSYNEQFF
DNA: TGTGCCAGCAGCCCAAACCACGGGGGGGGCTCCTACAATGAGCAGTTCTTC

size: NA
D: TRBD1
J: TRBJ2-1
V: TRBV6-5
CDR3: CASARRGQEYNEQFF
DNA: TGTGCCAGCGCCAGACGGGGACAGGAGTACAATGAGCAGTTCTTC

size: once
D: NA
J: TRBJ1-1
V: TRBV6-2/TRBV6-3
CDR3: CASSKSLSQRMNTEAFF
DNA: TGTGCCAGCAGTAAGTCCCTTTCCCAACGCATGAACACTGAAGCTTTCTTT

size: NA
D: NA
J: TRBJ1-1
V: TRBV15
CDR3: CATSSRRLQGLNTEAFF
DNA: TGTGCCACCAGCAGTAGAAGGTTACAGGGCTTGAACACTGAAGCTTTCTTT

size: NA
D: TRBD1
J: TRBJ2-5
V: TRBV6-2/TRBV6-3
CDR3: CASSPGTGIWETQYF
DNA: TGTGCCAGCAGTCCAGGGACAGGGATCTGGGAGACCCAGTACTTC

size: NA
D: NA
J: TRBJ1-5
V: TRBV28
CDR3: CASSFGRVQNQPQHF
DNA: TGTGCCAGCAGTTTCGGAAGGGTTCAAAATCAGCCCCAGCATTTT

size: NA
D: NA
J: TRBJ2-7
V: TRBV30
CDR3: CAWSVSGFGEQYF
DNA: TGTGCCTGGAGTGTATCCGGGTTTGGTGAGCAGTACTTC

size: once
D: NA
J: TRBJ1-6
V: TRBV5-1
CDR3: CASSSPSGSPLHF
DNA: TGCGCCAGCAGCTCGCCATCGGGTTCACCCCTCCACTTT

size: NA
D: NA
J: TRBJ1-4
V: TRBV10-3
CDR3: CATRTREENLFF
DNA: TGTGCCACCAGGACCAGAGAGGAAAACCTGTTTTTT

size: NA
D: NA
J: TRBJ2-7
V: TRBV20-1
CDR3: CSASQRGKGEQYF
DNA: TGCAGTGCTAGTCAAAGGGGGAAAGGGGAGCAGTACTTC

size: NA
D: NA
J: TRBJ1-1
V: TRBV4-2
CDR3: CASSPPQQGGGQAFF
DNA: TGTGCCAGCAGCCCCCCCCAACAGGGCGGGGGACAAGCTTTCTTT

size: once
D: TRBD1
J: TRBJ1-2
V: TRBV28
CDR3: CASTTDRVSYGYTF
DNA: TGTGCCAGCACCACAGACAGGGTTTCTTATGGCTACACCTTC

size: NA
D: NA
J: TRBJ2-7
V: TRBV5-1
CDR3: CASSLEQAPYEQYF
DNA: TGCGCCAGCAGCTTGGAGCAGGCCCCCTACGAGCAGTACTTC

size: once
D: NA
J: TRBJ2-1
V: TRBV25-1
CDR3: CASSEGQKYNEQFF
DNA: TGTGCCAGCAGTGAAGGACAGAAATACAATGAGCAGTTCTTC

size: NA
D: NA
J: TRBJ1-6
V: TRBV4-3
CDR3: CASSPARDLGRSYNSPLHF
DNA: TGCGCCAGCAGCCCCGCCCGGGACCTAGGGAGGTCCTATAATTCACCCCTCCACTTT

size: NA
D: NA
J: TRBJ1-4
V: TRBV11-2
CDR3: CASSLFGWTTNEKLFF
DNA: TGTGCCAGCAGCTTATTTGGATGGACAACTAATGAAAAACTGTTTTTT

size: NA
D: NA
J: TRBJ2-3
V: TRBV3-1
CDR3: CASSQAGGGITDTQYF
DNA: TGTGCCAGCAGCCAAGCAGGAGGGGGGATCACAGATACGCAGTATTTT

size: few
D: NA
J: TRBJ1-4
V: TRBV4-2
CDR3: CASSQGDQDEKLFF
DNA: TGTGCCAGCAGCCAAGGGGACCAGGATGAAAAACTGTTTTTT

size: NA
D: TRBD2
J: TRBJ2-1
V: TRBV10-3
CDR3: CAITQGLAPQEQFF
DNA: TGTGCCATCACCCAGGGACTAGCACCCCAAGAGCAGTTCTTC